This T cell receptor (beta chain) derives from a study of T cell repertoires in cytomegalovirus infection. Using its own MiXCR run on the reads, TCRdb lists one record per CDR3 protein. The sample shows hundreds of thousands of distinct CDR3 sequences, 24% of them seen only once. Germline V lookup: CDR1 SEHNR, CDR2 FQNEAQ (reference sequence). The CDR3 has 15 residues. V was trimmed by 5 bases and J by 5 bases, leaving 18 bases between them. This clonotype was observed a handful of times. The V and J genes are TRBV7-9 and TRBJ1-1; TRBD1 is a possible D gene (6 bases). This TCR was sampled from a human donor in good health (CMV status not recorded). Some clones in this sample may be carry-over from other donors' samples. Sequenced sample: CD8+ T cells from PBMCs. The CDR3 reads CASSNPEEGQTEAFF. CDR3 coding DNA: TGTGCCAGCAGCAACCCGGAGGAGGGACAAACTGAAGCTTTCTTT. The complete variable domain, with remaining parts taken from reference TRBV7-9 and TRBJ1-1, reads DTGVSQNPRHKITKRGQNVTFRCDPISEHNRLYWYRQTLGQGPEFLTYFQNEAQLEKSRLLSDRFSAERPKGSFSTLEIQRTEQGDSAMYLCASSNPEEGQTEAFFGQGTRLTVV.